These 28 T cell receptor beta chains came from one sample sequenced in a study of early T cells in non-severe SARS-CoV-2 infection. TCRdb fed the 5' RACE reads into MiXCR, producing one record per CDR3 protein. The repertoire has 100,000 or so distinct CDR3 sequences, roughly 15% of them found once; the top ten carry approximately 5.1%. The material was whole blood, obtained at baseline. These receptors all come from an adult who was a healthcare worker with PCR-confirmed SARS-CoV-2 infection or an uninfected control (not recorded which).

This chain joins TRBV11-2 and TRBJ2-1, with D perhaps matching TRBD2 (5 bases). Trimming removed 5 bases from V and 6 bases from J, with 14 bases in between. CDR3 size: 14 residues. Germline V gene sequence: CDR1 SGHAT, CDR2 FQNNGV. CDR3 in amino acids: CASSPLSGSNEQFF. In DNA, the CDR3 is TGTGCCAGCAGCCCCTTAAGCGGATCCAATGAGCAGTTCTTC.

This chain uses TRBV10-3 with TRBJ2-2, with 10 bases matching TRBD1. Germline V lookup: CDR1 ENHRY, CDR2 SYGVKD. This CDR3 has 15 residues. V lost 10 bases and J lost 3; bases outside the gene matches: 8. The CDR3 loop reads CATQPGTGDTGELFF. The CDR3 nucleotides read TGTGCCACCCAGCCTGGGACAGGGGACACCGGGGAGCTGTTTTTT.

This clonotype was observed at least ten times. The chain recombines TRBV14 with TRBJ2-5; TRBD1 or TRBD2 may be the D gene (7 bases each). The V gene's germline CDR1 is SGHDN and CDR2 FVKESK. The ends were cut back, 5 bases at V and 5 bases at J, with 21 bases in the middle. The CDR3 consists of 16 residues. CDR3 in amino acids: CASSKLGGRGQETQYF. CDR3 DNA: TGTGCCAGCAGCAAACTCGGAGGGAGGGGACAGGAGACCCAGTACTTC.

The V gene is TRBV20-1, the J gene TRBJ2-4; 7 nucleotides agree with TRBD1. Germline V gene data show CDR1 as DFQATT and CDR2 as SNEGSKA (reference sequence). The CDR3 is 19 residues long. V lost 2 bases to trimming and J lost 5 bases; unmatched junction nucleotides: 21. The CDR3 sequence is CSARLYLREGAGGQNIQYF. Here the CDR3 DNA reads TGCAGTGCTAGATTGTACCTTCGAGAGGGGGCCGGAGGCCAAAACATTCAGTACTTC.

The chain joins TRBV6-2 or TRBV6-3 to TRBJ2-3; TRBD2 aligns across 7 bases. V shed 6 bases and J 2 bases; nucleotides not matched to a gene: 8. CDR3 length equals 15 residues. Germline values: CDR1 MNHEY, CDR2 SVGEGT. CDR3 residues: CASRGAGLLTDTQYF. The DNA for the CDR3 is TGTGCCAGCAGAGGGGCGGGACTACTCACAGATACGCAGTATTTT.

This clonotype is medium-sized. V usage is TRBV12-3 or TRBV12-4 and J usage is TRBJ2-7; TRBD2 is a possible D gene (6 bases). CDR3 length: 13 amino acids. Trimming took off 8 bases at V and 2 bases at J, with 13 bases between the two ends. The CDR3 region is CASAPSATYEQYF. DNA for the CDR3: TGTGCCAGCGCCCCTAGCGCGACCTACGAGCAGTACTTC.

This clonotype was detected only a few times. The chain carries TRBV28 and TRBJ2-3; D is possibly TRBD1 (6 bases). V lost 6 bases, J lost 5 bases, and 15 bases lay in between. Germline CDR1 and CDR2: MDHEN and SYDVKM. The CDR3 consists of 14 residues. The CDR3 sequence: CASRALDRQDTQYF. CDR3 nucleotide sequence: TGTGCCAGCAGGGCCCTAGACAGGCAAGATACGCAGTATTTT.

The V call is TRBV28, the J call TRBJ1-2; D is uncertain. The CDR3 sequence is 11 residues long. The V gene lost 4 bases and the J gene lost 6 bases, with 6 bases spanning the gap. Per germline, CDR1 MDHEN and CDR2 SYDVKM. The CDR3 sequence: CASSYSHGYTF. Written as DNA, the CDR3 is TGTGCCAGCAGTTACTCTCATGGCTACACCTTC.

This clonotype was picked up many times. The chain employs TRBV20-1 and TRBJ1-2; 7 nucleotides align to TRBD1. Trimming took 4 bases from V and 8 from J; bases not matched to a gene: 7. The CDR3 is made up of 12 amino acids. The germline V gene has CDR1 DFQATT and CDR2 SNEGSKA (reference sequence). The chain's CDR3 is CSATGTVAGYTF. CDR3 sequence (DNA): TGCAGTGCTACCGGGACAGTAGCCGGCTACACCTTC.

The chain uses TRBV6-8 and TRBJ2-3, with D perhaps being TRBD1 or TRBD2 (5 bases each). Germline CDR1 reads MNHGY; CDR2 reads SAAAGT. The CDR3 contains 17 residues. The V and J ends lost 11 bases and 2 bases respectively, with 26 bases between them. CDR3 coding DNA: TGTGCCGGACACACCAGCGCGAGGGGCTCCCCCACAGATACGCAGTATTTT. Amino acid sequence: CAGHTSARGSPTDTQYF.

V and J are TRBV5-1 and TRBJ1-1; D gene unclear. This CDR3 has 13 amino acids. CDR1 is SGHRS and CDR2 is YFSETQ in the germline V gene. V was pared by 5 bases and J by 4 bases, with 12 bases between. CDR3 sequence reads: CASRAQKGTEAFF. In DNA, the CDR3 is TGCGCCAGCAGGGCACAGAAGGGCACTGAAGCTTTCTTT. Looking up the rest from reference TRBV5-1 and TRBJ1-1 gives the full variable domain: KAGVTQTPRYLIKTRGQQVTLSCSPISGHRSVSWYQQTPGQGLQFLFEYFSETQRNKGNFPGRFSGRQFSNSRSEMNVSTLELGDSALYLCASRAQKGTEAFFGQGTRLTVV.

This clonotype showed up many times. The chain employs TRBV5-6 and TRBJ2-6; no clear D. Germline V gives CDR1 SGHDT, CDR2 YYEEEE. The CDR3 has 15 residues. V was pared by 5 bases and J by 2 bases, with 11 bases between. CDR3 loop: CASRSYQPGANVLTF. The CDR3 DNA is TGTGCCAGCAGAAGCTACCAGCCTGGGGCCAACGTCCTGACTTTC.

The V and J genes are TRBV12-3 or TRBV12-4 and TRBJ2-5, with 12 bases identical to TRBD2. The ends lost 1 base at V and 1 base at J; junction bases unmatched: 1. The CDR3 is 16 residues long. The chain's CDR3 is CASSLGTSGVQETQYF. The CDR3, as DNA: TGTGCCAGCAGTTTAGGGACTAGCGGGGTCCAAGAGACCCAGTACTTC.

The genes are TRBV28 and TRBJ2-3; D not certain. Trimming removed 8 bases from V and 6 bases from J, with 9 bases in between. In germline, CDR1 is MDHEN, CDR2 SYDVKM. This CDR3 has 11 amino acids. In nucleotides, the CDR3 is TGTGCCAGCGCGTATAGGGATACGCAGTATTTT. It encodes CASAYRDTQYF.

The rearrangement joins TRBV14 to TRBJ2-7; the D is unclear. Trimming stripped 0 bases from V and 6 bases from J, with 6 bases between. The CDR3 length is 12 residues. The germline CDR1 and CDR2 sequences are SGHDN and FVKESK. CDR3: CASSQDISEQYF. In nucleotides, the CDR3 is TGTGCCAGCAGCCAAGACATTTCCGAGCAGTACTTC.

This clonotype was detected a few times. V is TRBV9 and J is TRBJ2-3; D ambiguous. The CDR3 is 14 amino acids. Trimming left V 0 bases short and J 2 bases short, with 7 bases between. The germline CDR1 and CDR2 sequences are SGDLS and YYNGEE. The CDR3 protein is CASSVVSLTDTQYF. The DNA of the CDR3 is TGTGCCAGCAGCGTAGTCAGCCTCACAGATACGCAGTATTTT. The full variable domain, in which reference TRBV9 and TRBJ2-3 provide the parts outside the CDR3, is DSGVTQTPKHLITATGQRVTLRCSPRSGDLSVYWYQQSLDQGLQFLIQYYNGEERAKGNILERFSAQQFPDLHSELNLSSLELGDSALYFCASSVVSLTDTQYFGPGTRLTVL.

The J gene is TRBJ2-7, the V gene TRBV10-3; D is undetermined. The CDR3 has 14 amino acids. Trimming took 6 bases from V and 3 from J, leaving 15 bases between them. CDR1 and CDR2 from the germline V gene are ENHRY and SYGVKD. CDR3 sequence: CAISPDTSRYEQYF. DNA for the CDR3: TGTGCCATCAGCCCCGACACATCCCGCTACGAGCAGTACTTC.

The chain has TRBV20-1 and TRBJ2-7; D ambiguous. Trimming stripped 3 bases from V and 0 bases from J, with 9 bases between. The CDR3 has 13 amino acids. CDR1 DFQATT and CDR2 SNEGSKA come from the germline V gene (reference sequence). The CDR3: CSARVLLSYEQYF. CDR3 sequence (DNA): TGCAGTGCTAGGGTCCTCCTCTCCTACGAGCAGTACTTC.

There are a few counts of this clonotype. The rearrangement joins TRBV10-2 to TRBJ1-5, with D possibly being TRBD1 (6 bases). CDR3 size: 15 residues. CDR1 WSHSY and CDR2 SAAADI come from the germline V gene. V lost 2 bases and J lost 6, with 14 bases in between. The chain's CDR3 is CASSEGGSGLQPQHF. Written as DNA, the CDR3 is TGCGCCAGCAGTGAGGGGGGCTCGGGGCTTCAGCCCCAGCATTTT.

There are a few counts of this clonotype. The chain joins TRBV5-1 to TRBJ2-7, with 13 bases matching TRBD2. CDR3 length equals 15 residues. Per the germline V gene, CDR1 is SGHRS and CDR2 is YFSETQ. Losses at the gene ends were 3 bases for V and 7 bases for J; bases not matched to a gene: 7. Written as DNA, the CDR3 is TGCGCCAGCAGCTGGGGGACTAGCGGGACGGAAGAGCAGTACTTC. Amino acids: CASSWGTSGTEEQYF.

This chain links TRBV20-1 with TRBJ2-1; the match to TRBD1 covers 9 bases. The length of the CDR3 is 13 residues. CDR1 is DFQATT, CDR2 SNEGSKA, per germline (reference sequence). V shed 5 bases, J shed 4 bases, and the junction held 3 bases outside the gene matches. The CDR3 region is CSASGQGYNEQFF. CDR3 nucleotides: TGCAGTGCTTCGGGACAGGGTTACAATGAGCAGTTCTTC.

This clonotype occurred a few times. The J gene is TRBJ2-1, the V gene TRBV9; 7 bases are a match to TRBD1. J gave up 5 bases and V 3 bases, and 8 bases lay outside the gene matches. This CDR3 has 15 amino acids. Germline lookup yields CDR1 SGDLS and CDR2 YYNGEE. In DNA, the CDR3 is TGTGCCAGCAGCGCAGACCTCGACAGGGACAATGAGCAGTTCTTC. This translates into CASSADLDRDNEQFF.

V gene TRBV6-5 combines with J gene TRBJ2-2; 9 positions match TRBD1. The CDR3 length is 16 residues. Germline V CDR1 and CDR2: MNHEY, SVGAGI. With V trimmed by 6 bases and J by 1 base, 6 bases remained unmatched. CDR3 DNA: TGTGCCAGCAGCCCTAGACAGGGGGTGAACACCGGGGAGCTGTTTTTT. This encodes CASSPRQGVNTGELFF.

This clonotype was recorded a few times. This chain connects TRBV21-1 to TRBJ2-7; the listed D gene, TRBD1, was not tested against the DNA. TRBV21-1 is a listed pseudogene. The CDR3 contains 17 residues. The DNA for the CDR3 is TGTGCCAGCAGCACGGGGGACCCACACCAGGCAAACTACGAGCAGTACTTC. Residues: CASSTGDPHQANYEQYF.

The V gene is TRBV5-1, the J gene TRBJ2-7; 7 bases line up with TRBD1. J was trimmed by 3 bases and V by 0 bases; bases with no gene match: 3. Germline V gives CDR1 SGHRS, CDR2 YFSETQ. The CDR3 extends over 14 amino acids. In nucleotides, the CDR3 is TGCGCCAGCAGCTTGGGACAGGGTAACTACGAGCAGTACTTC. It specifies CASSLGQGNYEQYF.

The rearrangement uses TRBV6-6 and TRBJ1-2; 9 bases align to TRBD1. The CDR3 runs to 13 residues. The trim removed 7 bases at V and 2 bases at J, leaving 2 bases unmatched. The germline V gene has CDR1 MNHNY and CDR2 SVGAGI (reference sequence). The CDR3 is CASTTGGNYGYTF. The CDR3 nucleotides read TGTGCCAGCACGACAGGGGGAAACTATGGCTACACCTTC.

Only one count was recorded for this clonotype. J is TRBJ2-7 and V is TRBV7-9; TRBD1 aligns across 10 bases. This CDR3 is built from 12 residues. Germline CDR1 SEHNR, CDR2 FQNEAQ (reference sequence). J was trimmed by 6 bases and V by 10 bases; bases with no gene match: 6. In DNA form, the CDR3 reads TGTGCCATCGGGGGACAGGGGCGCGAGCAGTACTTC. Translating gives CAIGGQGREQYF.

The chain joins TRBV12-3 or TRBV12-4 to TRBJ1-1; D is undetermined. The CDR3 is 12 residues long. V lost 9 bases, J lost 4 bases, and 12 bases lay in between. The CDR3 nucleotides are TGTGCCAGTACCGAGAGGTCCACTGAAGCTTTCTTT. Protein sequence: CASTERSTEAFF.